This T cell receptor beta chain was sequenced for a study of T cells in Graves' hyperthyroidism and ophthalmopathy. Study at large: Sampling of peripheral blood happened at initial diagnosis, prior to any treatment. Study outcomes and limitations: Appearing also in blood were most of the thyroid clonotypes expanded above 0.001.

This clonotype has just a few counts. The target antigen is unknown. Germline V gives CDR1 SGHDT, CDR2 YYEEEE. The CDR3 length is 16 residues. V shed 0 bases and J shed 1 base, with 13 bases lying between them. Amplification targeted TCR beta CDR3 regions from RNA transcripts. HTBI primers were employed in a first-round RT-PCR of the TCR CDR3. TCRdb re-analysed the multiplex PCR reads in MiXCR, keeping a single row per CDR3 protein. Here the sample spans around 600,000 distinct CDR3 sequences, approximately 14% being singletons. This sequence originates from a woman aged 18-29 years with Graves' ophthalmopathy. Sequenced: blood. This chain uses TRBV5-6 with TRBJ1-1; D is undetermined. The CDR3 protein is CASSLVPGPGNTEAFF. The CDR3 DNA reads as TGTGCCAGCAGCTTGGTACCCGGTCCGGGGAACACTGAAGCTTTCTTT.